This T cell receptor beta chain was captured in a study of regulatory T cells in long-lasting Graves disease. Study information: Positivity for TSH receptor antibodies plus over 5 years of antithyroid drugs meant persistent Graves' disease.

Building of the TCR beta libraries involved iRepertoire HTBI primers and Arm-PCR of CDR3 regions. TCRdb analysed the multiplex PCR reads with MiXCR anew, one entry per CDR3 protein. Of about 340,000 distinct CDR3 sequences in the sample, around a fifth were seen once. Regarding time point: persistent/refractory GD, antithyroid drugs over 5 years with positive TRAb. The TCR library was made from RNA that had been extracted from PBMCs in TRIzol. The receptor comes from a female donor with Graves disease. The material was peripheral blood mononuclear cells (PBMCs), obtained when the disease was refractory, from a patient treated with antithyroid drugs.

CDR3 DNA sequence: TGCAGCGTTCGACAGGGAGGAATCCACGAGCAGTACTTC. It is translated as CSVRQGGIHEQYF. The chain links TRBV29-1 to TRBJ2-7, with a possible D match to TRBD1 (7 bases). CDR3 size: 13 residues. CDR1 is SQVTM, CDR2 ANQGSEA, per germline. Between the trimmed V and J ends, which lost 5 bases and 5 bases, there was a span of 16 bases.